The rows below give T cell receptor beta chains drawn from one sample of a study of shared clonotypes between healthy human individuals. Assay: immunoSEQ multiplex PCR; the TCRdb copy retains only in-frame clones and omits some. The sample lists some 2,500,000 clones; around 90% were seen once. The specimen sequenced was naive CD4+ T cells from PBMCs. The receptors stem from a man between 18 and 29 years old in good health. Some clones in this sample may be carry-over from other donors' samples. The CDR3 runs from the conserved cysteine through the conserved F or W. Each record gives: J gene, D gene, V gene, clone size, CDR3 protein, CDR3 DNA. A D gene is named only where the DNA matches it firmly. Where a row states a size, it is once, few, many or the class of an expanded clone; other rows omit it.

>TRBJ2-1|.|TRBV15|.
CATSREGGANSYNEQFF
TGTGCCACCAGCAGAGAGGGGGGGGCCAACTCCTACAATGAGCAGTTCTTC
>TRBJ2-5|.|TRBV5-4|.
CASSSRGYKETQYF
TGTGCCAGCAGCTCCCGGGGCTACAAAGAGACCCAGTACTTC
>TRBJ1-5|.|TRBV5-1|.
CASSLEGFQPQHF
TGCGCCAGCAGCTTGGAAGGGTTTCAGCCCCAGCATTTT
>TRBJ1-2|.|TRBV10-3|.
CAISKLPGDSNYGYTF
TGTGCCATCAGTAAACTGCCGGGAGACAGTAACTATGGCTACACCTTC
>TRBJ1-4|.|TRBV18|.
CASSLLQGANEKLFF
TGTGCCAGCTCACTGTTACAGGGAGCTAATGAAAAACTGTTTTTT
>TRBJ2-7|.|TRBV10-3|.
CAIIKFGGTYEQYF
TGTGCCATCATAAAGTTCGGCGGAACCTACGAGCAGTACTTC
>TRBJ2-3|TRBD2|TRBV7-3|.
CASSLSGGFTDTQYF
TGTGCCAGCAGCTTGAGCGGGGGGTTCACAGATACGCAGTATTTT
>TRBJ2-7|TRBD1|TRBV27|.
CASRMGQGVSYEQYF
TGTGCCAGCAGGATGGGACAGGGGGTTTCCTACGAGCAGTACTTC
>TRBJ2-1|TRBD2|TRBV30|.
CAWLAGGFYNEQFF
TGTGCCTGGCTAGCGGGAGGCTTTTACAATGAGCAGTTCTTC
>TRBJ1-4|.|TRBV5-1|once
CASSLGSGTKPTNEKLFF
TGCGCCAGCAGCTTGGGTTCCGGGACGAAACCAACTAATGAAAAACTGTTTTTT
>TRBJ2-1|.|TRBV29-1|.
CSVGVGTRRINEQFF
TGCAGCGTTGGGGTGGGAACCAGAAGAATCAATGAGCAGTTCTTC
>TRBJ1-4|TRBD1|TRBV7-2|.
CASSPGQGNEKLFF
TGTGCCAGCAGCCCAGGACAGGGTAATGAAAAACTGTTTTTT
>TRBJ1-2|.|TRBV6-5|once
CASSNRAGYTF
TGTGCCAGCAGTAACAGGGCGGGCTACACCTTC
>TRBJ2-7|TRBD1|TRBV6-5|.
CASSTPTGSEQYF
TGTGCCAGCAGTACACCGACAGGGAGCGAGCAGTACTTC
>TRBJ2-1|.|TRBV5-1|.
CASSLSLASYNEQFF
TGCGCCAGCAGCTTGAGCCTAGCCTCCTACAATGAGCAGTTCTTC
>TRBJ1-2|TRBD1|TRBV9|.
CASSVEGQGFYGYTF
TGTGCCAGCAGCGTAGAAGGACAGGGGTTCTATGGCTACACCTTC
>TRBJ2-6|.|TRBV5-4|.
CASSWTGGANVLTF
TGTGCCAGCAGCTGGACGGGGGGGGCCAACGTCCTGACTTTC
>TRBJ2-1|TRBD2|TRBV27|.
CASSKTKTSGTSYNEQFF
TGTGCCAGCAGCAAAACAAAGACTAGCGGGACTTCCTACAATGAGCAGTTCTTC
>TRBJ1-3|.|TRBV11-2|.
CASSVNDIYGGSGNTIYF
TGTGCCAGCAGCGTAAACGATATCTACGGGGGATCTGGAAACACCATATATTTT
>TRBJ2-3|TRBD2|TRBV27|once
CASSSPHSSGSTDTQYF
TGTGCCAGCAGTTCCCCCCACTCTAGCGGTAGCACAGATACGCAGTATTTT
>TRBJ1-2|TRBD1|TRBV11-3|.
CASSLEGTGVDGYTF
TGTGCCAGCAGCTTAGAAGGGACAGGGGTCGATGGCTACACCTTC
>TRBJ2-1|TRBD2|TRBV7-3|.
CASSRTGTSGYNEQFF
TGTGCCAGCAGCCGAACCGGGACTAGCGGGTACAATGAGCAGTTCTTC
>TRBJ2-3|.|TRBV29-1|.
CSVLGTPTDTQYF
TGCAGCGTCCTAGGGACACCCACAGATACGCAGTATTTT
>TRBJ2-5|.|TRBV5-4|.
CASSLGGVGTQYF
TGTGCCAGCAGCTTGGGGGGGGTTGGGACCCAGTACTTC
>TRBJ1-4|.|TRBV9|.
CASSGRVATNEKLFF
TGTGCCAGCAGCGGACGGGTGGCAACTAATGAAAAACTGTTTTTT
>TRBJ2-7|TRBD1|TRBV29-1|.
CSVGRQGESEQYF
TGCAGCGTTGGGCGGCAGGGGGAGAGCGAGCAGTACTTC
>TRBJ2-7|.|TRBV6-6|.
CASSYRKWAYEQYF
TGTGCCAGCAGTTACAGAAAGTGGGCCTACGAGCAGTACTTC
>TRBJ2-7|TRBD1|TRBV28|.
CASSFPGQGTEQYF
TGTGCCAGCAGTTTCCCGGGACAGGGGACCGAGCAGTACTTC
>TRBJ1-1|TRBD1|TRBV28|.
CASSRYLEGDSGAFF
TGTGCCAGCAGTAGGTATTTAGAGGGGGACAGCGGTGCTTTCTTT
>TRBJ2-1|.|TRBV14|.
CASSQVAGAYNEQFF
TGTGCCAGCAGCCAAGTGGCTGGAGCCTACAATGAGCAGTTCTTC
>TRBJ2-1|.|TRBV19|.
CASSITGTGGHYEQFF
TGTGCCAGTAGTATAACCGGGACCGGAGGTCACTATGAGCAGTTCTTC
>TRBJ1-2|.|TRBV5-4|.
CASSFGTSGYTF
TGTGCCAGCAGCTTTGGGACGAGCGGCTACACCTTC
>TRBJ1-5|.|TRBV6-5|.
CASSTVNNQPQHF
TGTGCCAGCAGCACGGTTAATAATCAGCCCCAGCATTTT
>TRBJ1-1|TRBD1|TRBV28|.
CASSPGGEGPTEAFF
TGTGCCAGCAGTCCAGGGGGCGAGGGACCCACTGAAGCTTTCTTT
>TRBJ2-1|.|TRBV28|.
CASSTRVSYNEQFF
TGTGCCAGCTCGACTAGAGTGTCCTACAATGAGCAGTTCTTC
>TRBJ1-1|.|TRBV27|.
CASSLSPCLAGKCTEAFF
TGTGCCAGCAGTTTATCGCCTTGTCTTGCAGGGAAATGCACTGAAGCTTTCTTT